These 23 T cell receptor beta chains share one sample of origin, sequenced in a study of T cell responses to AZD1222 COVID-19 vaccine. The data were produced by immunoSEQ multiplex PCR, yet TCRdb's version contains in-frame clones alone and is incomplete. The table lists about 130,000 clones, about 91% of them singletons. This specimen was peripheral blood, taken on day 0 of AZD1222 vaccination. These receptors came from an adult in good health.

The rearrangement links TRBV3-1 (or the pseudogene TRBV3-2) to TRBJ1-6, with D uncertain. This CDR3 region has 13 residues. V dropped 4 bases and J dropped 11 bases, with 12 bases sitting between them. Germline CDR1 LGHDT, CDR2 YNNKEL (reference sequence). The CDR3 DNA sequence: TGTGCCAGCAGCCCGACAACCTATCCACCCCTCCACTTT. This codes for CASSPTTYPPLHF.

The CDR3 loop reads CASSELGSYEQYF. The CDR3 DNA is TGTGCCAGCAGTGAATTGGGCTCATACGAGCAGTACTTC. The rearrangement joins TRBV25-1 to TRBJ2-7; D is unclear. V lost 1 base and J lost 4, with 8 bases in between. Germline loops: CDR1 MGHDK, CDR2 SYGVNS. The length of the CDR3 is 13 residues.

The chain links TRBV5-1 to TRBJ2-3; tentatively, D is TRBD1 or TRBD2 (7 bases each). The V end lost 4 bases, the J end lost 2 bases, and 14 bases lay between the germline ends. This CDR3 has 15 amino acids. Germline V gene lookup returns CDR1 SGHRS and CDR2 YFSETQ. The CDR3 loop reads CASSQTGRVTDTQYF. The DNA of the CDR3 is TGCGCCAGCAGCCAGACAGGGAGGGTCACAGATACGCAGTATTTT.

The CDR3 coding sequence is TGTGCCAGCGGGGGGTTTGGGGAGACCCAGTACTTC. It specifies CASGGFGETQYF. The V call is TRBV28, the J call TRBJ2-5; the D gene is possibly TRBD2 (6 bases). CDR3 length: 12 amino acids. In germline, CDR1 is MDHEN, CDR2 SYDVKM. The V end lost 8 bases, the J end lost 5 bases, and 12 bases lay between the germline ends.

This clone turned up a few times. This chain links TRBV11-2 with TRBJ2-1, with 8 bases that match TRBD1. The germline gives CDR1 SGHAT, CDR2 FQNNGV. This CDR3 is built from 14 residues. Losses at the gene ends were 3 bases for V and 6 bases for J; bases not matched to a gene: 4. CDR3 DNA sequence: TGTGCCAGCAGCTTTTGGGACAGGTCCAATGAGCAGTTCTTC. Its translation is CASSFWDRSNEQFF.

The V gene is TRBV19, the J gene TRBJ2-7; the D is unclear. V dropped 2 bases and J dropped 6 bases, with 11 bases sitting between them. This CDR3 has 13 amino acids. Germline assignment: CDR1 LNHDA and CDR2 SQIVND (reference sequence). The CDR3 reads CASSISTSGEQYF. As DNA, the CDR3 is TGTGCCAGTAGTATATCGACGTCGGGCGAGCAGTACTTC.

The rearrangement links TRBV25-1 to TRBJ2-1; possibly TRBD1 or TRBD2 for D (6 bases each). The CDR3 is 14 residues long. In germline, CDR1 is MGHDK, CDR2 SYGVNS. The V gene lost 6 bases and the J gene lost 7 bases, with 16 bases spanning the gap. The CDR3 DNA is TGTGCCAGCAGCCTGGGACACCGGGGGAATGAGCAGTTCTTC. Translation gives CASSLGHRGNEQFF.

As concerns this clone: Other DNA sequences of this sample code for an identical CDR3. The CDR3 reads CASSLVGGETQYF. The DNA for the CDR3 is TGTGCCAGCAGCTTAGTAGGGGGAGAGACCCAGTACTTC. V is TRBV7-2 and J is TRBJ2-5, with D maybe TRBD1 (6 bases). In germline, CDR1 is SGHTA, CDR2 FQGNSA. The CDR3 is 13 amino acids. Trimming pared 1 base from V and 4 bases from J, leaving 7 bases between.

This clone was detected only once. The gene calls are TRBV5-1 and TRBJ1-6, with D possibly TRBD1 on 6 matching bases. The CDR3 covers 13 residues. Trimming removed 8 bases from V and 5 bases from J, with 11 bases in between. Per germline, CDR1 SGHRS and CDR2 YFSETQ. CDR3 sequence: CASWDIDNSPLHF. In DNA, the CDR3 is TGCGCCAGTTGGGACATCGATAATTCACCCCTCCACTTT.

This rearrangement joins TRBV7-2 to TRBJ2-5, with D possibly TRBD1 on 7 matching bases. The CDR3 has 16 amino acids. The V gene lost 5 bases and the J gene lost 4 bases, with 20 bases spanning the gap. Germline assignment: CDR1 SGHTA and CDR2 FQGNSA. The CDR3 sequence is CASSTEGQSLGETQYF. The CDR3 DNA is TGTGCCAGCAGCACGGAGGGACAGTCCCTTGGAGAGACCCAGTACTTC.

The chain combines TRBV11-3 with TRBJ2-3; maybe TRBD2 (5 bases). This CDR3 region has 14 residues. Deletions cut 5 bases from V and 6 bases from J, with 15 bases between. Per germline, CDR1 SGHNT and CDR2 YENEEA. In nucleotides, the CDR3 is TGTGCCAGCAGCGCATTCCGGGAACCCGATACGCAGTATTTT. Encoded protein: CASSAFREPDTQYF.

V usage is TRBV19 and J usage is TRBJ2-5, with a weak D call TRBD1 (5 bases). This CDR3 contains 14 residues. V was pared by 3 bases and J by 1 base, with 9 bases between. The germline V gene has CDR1 LNHDA and CDR2 SQIVND (reference sequence). CDR3 coding DNA: TGTGCCAGTAGTATCGCAGGGCTCCAAGAGACCCAGTACTTC. Encoded protein: CASSIAGLQETQYF.

This rearrangement joins TRBV9 to TRBJ2-1; 13 positions agree with TRBD2. J was trimmed by 5 bases and V by 5 bases; bases with no gene match: 4. Germline CDR1 reads SGDLS; CDR2 reads YYNGEE. The CDR3 extends over 15 amino acids. In nucleotides, the CDR3 is TGTGCCAGCAGTGGTGGGACTAGCGGGGACAATGAGCAGTTCTTC. This translates into CASSGGTSGDNEQFF.

The gene calls are TRBV28 and TRBJ1-4; the D gene is possibly TRBD1 (5 bases). V was clipped by 7 bases and J by 7 bases, with 19 bases between them. Germline values: CDR1 MDHEN, CDR2 SYDVKM. This CDR3 has 15 residues. The CDR3 DNA reads as TGTGCCAGCATCCCTATCTCAGGGTGGGGTGAAAAACTGTTTTTT. Protein: CASIPISGWGEKLFF.

The chain couples TRBV4-2 to TRBJ2-7; 10 bases map to TRBD1. V lost 1 base to trimming and J lost 2 bases; unmatched junction nucleotides: 2. Germline CDR1 reads LGHNA; CDR2 reads YNFKEQ. The CDR3 covers 15 residues. The CDR3 region has the DNA TGTGCCAGCAGCCAAGGACAGGGGGCCGCCTACGAGCAGTACTTC. Its protein product is CASSQGQGAAYEQYF.

The chain employs TRBV7-2 and TRBJ2-5, with D possibly called TRBD1 or TRBD2 (5 bases each). Per germline, CDR1 SGHTA and CDR2 FQGNSA. V was shortened by 3 bases and J by 1 base, with 12 bases between the two germline ends. The CDR3 extends over 15 amino acids. CDR3 DNA: TGTGCCAGCAGCTTCTCTCCGGGGACCCAAGAGACCCAGTACTTC. This sequence encodes CASSFSPGTQETQYF. The full variable domain, in which reference TRBV7-2 and TRBJ2-5 provide the parts outside the CDR3, is GAGVSQSPSNKVTEKGKDVELRCDPISGHTALYWYRQSLGQGLEFLIYFQGNSAPDKSGLPSDRFSAERTGGSVSTLTIQRTQQEDSAVYLCASSFSPGTQETQYFGPGTRLLVL.

The V call is TRBV28, the J call TRBJ1-2; the match to TRBD1 covers 7 bases. Germline CDR1 and CDR2: MDHEN and SYDVKM. Trimming cost V 3 bases and J 12 bases; bases outside gene matches: 13. The CDR3 totals 14 residues. The DNA for the CDR3 is TGTGCCAGCAGTTTGACGGGACAGATCGTTCGCGACACCTTC. Translated: CASSLTGQIVRDTF.

V usage is TRBV11-2 and J usage is TRBJ1-1; the D is unclear. Trimming took off 2 bases at V and 4 bases at J, with 8 bases between the two ends. The CDR3 loop spans 13 amino acids. Germline V gene lookup returns CDR1 SGHAT and CDR2 FQNNGV. CDR3 amino acids: CASSLTGGTEAFF. The CDR3 DNA reads TGTGCCAGCAGCTTAACGGGCGGCACTGAAGCTTTCTTT.

The chain carries TRBV5-4 and TRBJ1-2; 10 nucleotides agree with TRBD1. Germline trimming cut 3 bases from V and 4 bases from J; bases unmatched to any gene: 3. Germline CDR1 reads SGHNT; CDR2 reads YYREEE (reference sequence). The CDR3 is 14 residues long. The CDR3 DNA reads as TGTGCCAGCAGCTCGACAGGGGGCCTCTATGGCTACACCTTC. Residues: CASSSTGGLYGYTF.

The chain joins TRBV7-2 to TRBJ2-6, with D unclear. The CDR3 totals 15 residues. Germline CDR1 SGHTA, CDR2 FQGNSA. V gave up 3 bases and J gave up 0 bases, with 6 bases separating them. The CDR3 protein is CASSFGFSGANVLTF. CDR3 in DNA: TGTGCCAGCAGCTTCGGGTTCTCTGGGGCCAACGTCCTGACTTTC.

This clone was detected only once. The chain couples TRBV29-1 to TRBJ2-2; 16 bases match TRBD2. The CDR3 covers 17 residues. The germline V gene has CDR1 SQVTM and CDR2 ANQGSEA. J lost 3 bases, V lost 4 bases, and 5 bases had no gene match. The CDR3 is CSVAGTSGGAYTGELFF. Here the CDR3 DNA reads TGCAGCGTTGCCGGGACTAGCGGGGGGGCATACACCGGGGAGCTGTTTTTT.

This chain links TRBV3-1 (or the pseudogene TRBV3-2) with TRBJ1-2, with a possible D match to TRBD1 (6 bases). Germline values: CDR1 LGHDT, CDR2 YNNKEL (reference sequence). The CDR3 is 13 residues long. V was clipped by 3 bases and J by 8 bases, with 13 bases between them. The CDR3 nucleotides are TGTGCCAGCAGCCATGGCCAGGGGATCGGCTACACCTTC. It specifies CASSHGQGIGYTF.

The chain employs TRBV29-1 and TRBJ2-7; D possibly matches TRBD1 or TRBD2 (5 bases each). Trimming pared 1 base from V and 3 bases from J, leaving 13 bases between. Germline assignment: CDR1 SQVTM and CDR2 ANQGSEA. The CDR3 spans 14 residues. Written as DNA, the CDR3 is TGCAGCGTTGAAGTGCCCGGGGCCTACTACGAGCAGTACTTC. Translation gives CSVEVPGAYYEQYF.